This T cell receptor beta chain is drawn from a study of shared T cell receptors in the human thymus. Germline assignment: CDR1 SGHDT and CDR2 YYEEEE. The CDR3 is made up of 16 amino acids. Trimming left V 0 bases short and J 2 bases short, with 15 bases between. The table came from immunoSEQ multiplex PCR; TCRdb's copy has only in-frame clones and leaves some out. The sample yields about 730,000 clones, 70% to 90% seen once. The same specimen was also included in a second study, on human thymus T cells. As that report states: Corrective cardiac operations yielded the resected thymus tissue. Reports from related research described highly overlapping thymic repertoires among unrelated individuals.

The origin of this receptor is a girl under three years old with a congenital heart defect. The sequencing input was thymocytes. The V gene is TRBV5-6, the J gene TRBJ2-7; maybe TRBD1 (6 bases). The CDR3 nucleotides are TGTGCCAGCAGCTTGGAATCCCCAGGGGTTACCTACGAGCAGTACTTC. This gives the protein CASSLESPGVTYEQYF.